This T cell receptor (beta chain) was identified in a study of tumor-infiltrating lymphocytes in primary liver carcinoma. Study background: Samples had roughly 3.5 to 7.13 million productive TCRbeta reads, comparable between tissue types.

The source material, about 19-30 mg of unsorted bulk tissue, was used to co-extract RNA and DNA. Over 80% of the cells in every tumor sample were viable tumor cells. The CDR3 is 13 amino acids. Using a constant-region primer together with ProtoScript II reverse transcriptase, TCR beta cDNA was made from around 500 ng of total RNA. Investigators got TCR beta libraries out of three nested multiplex PCR rounds, done with slightly modified ARM-PCR. Running around 9 cycles apiece, the first two PCR rounds relied on TRBV1-TRBV30 forward primers together with a C-beta reverse primer. TCRdb reanalysed the multiplex PCR reads using MiXCR and keeps one entry per CDR3 protein. The profile shows over 40,000 distinct CDR3 sequences, over 75% of them singletons. This clonotype has a single count. The junction does not match germline at one end; this may be a read error.

Sequencing was done on a sample of liver tumor tissue from sampling region 5. This sample's subset: tumor region T5, tumor centre. The chain uses TRBV12-3 or TRBV12-4 and TRBJ2-6; no firm D call. The source of this sequence is a man aged 35 to 55 with primary liver carcinoma and hepatitis B virus infection. CDR3 loop: CASIISVANVLTF. CDR3 in DNA: TGTGCTAGCATCATCTCTGTGGCCAACGTCCTGACTTTC.